This TCR beta chain derives from a study of OX40 agonist ivuxolimab in advanced cancers. There are 15 residues in the CDR3. Per germline, CDR1 MNHNY and CDR2 SVGAGI (reference sequence). The junction had 8 bases not matched to a gene; V was cut back by 6 bases and J by 8 bases. Profiling relied on immunoSEQ multiplex PCR, and the TCRdb table lists in-frame clones only, not all of them. Among tens of thousands of clones listed, approximately 80% were seen once. This TCR was sampled from an adult with an advanced solid tumor such as melanoma, head and neck, liver or kidney cancer. J is TRBJ1-6 and V is TRBV6-6, with TRBD1 matching 9 bases. The source material was CD4+ or CD8+ T cells sorted from blood, sampled in a trial of the OX40 agonist ivuxolimab. CDR3 loop: CASRGKQGAYSPLHF. CDR3 sequence (DNA): TGTGCCAGCAGGGGAAAACAGGGGGCGTATTCACCCCTCCACTTT.